This note documents a single T cell receptor (beta chain) sequence. Germline V lookup: CDR1 SGHDN, CDR2 FVKESK. The CDR3 has 14 residues. V lost 8 bases and J 3 bases, leaving 15 bases between the germline ends. The data are from a study of shared T cell receptors in the human thymus. Method: immunoSEQ multiplex PCR; TCRdb's copy keeps in-frame clones and lacks some. The sample comprises 700,000 to 750,000 clones, 70% to 90% of which are singletons, and 0.0095% to 0.013% rests with the top ten. The same data also went into a second study, on human thymus T cells. That paper states: Thymus specimens were resections from corrective heart surgery. Usage of V and J genes appeared biased in thymic and blood repertoires. Unrelated individuals had highly overlapping thymic repertoires, as reported in related research.

Sequencing used thymocytes. This chain joins TRBV14 and TRBJ2-3, with a tentative D call TRBD1 (6 bases). This receptor was taken from a girl in the first two years of life with a congenital heart defect. The CDR3, as DNA: TGTGCCAGCGCCCCCCGACAGGTTACAGATACGCAGTATTTT. This sequence encodes CASAPRQVTDTQYF.